Each of the 26 T cell receptor beta chains below was sequenced from the same sample in a study of blood T cell repertoires in COVID-19. The method was immunoSEQ multiplex PCR; TCRdb's version includes in-frame clones alone and lacks a portion of them. The table lists tens of thousands of clones, under 85% of them singletons. The sequenced sample consisted of peripheral blood. The receptor source for this set is a human donor in a cohort sampled during active COVID-19.

In its sample, this clone was seen a few times. The chain couples TRBV7-2 to TRBJ2-7; D may be TRBD2 (6 bases). V was pared by 3 bases and J by 7 bases, with 10 bases between. This CDR3 region has 12 residues. Looked up from germline, CDR1 is SGHTA and CDR2 is FQGNSA. The DNA for the CDR3 is TGTGCCAGCAGCTTCGCGGGGCGGGAGCAGTACTTC. Encoded protein: CASSFAGREQYF. Full variable domain (missing parts from reference TRBV7-2 and TRBJ2-7): GAGVSQSPSNKVTEKGKDVELRCDPISGHTALYWYRQSLGQGLEFLIYFQGNSAPDKSGLPSDRFSAERTGGSVSTLTIQRTQQEDSAVYLCASSFAGREQYFGPGTRLTVT.

This chain uses TRBV7-3 with TRBJ2-1; D gene uncertain. The CDR3 runs to 13 residues. Between the trimmed V and J ends, which lost 6 bases and 1 base, there was a span of 7 bases. Germline lookup yields CDR1 SGHTA and CDR2 FQGTGA. The CDR3 DNA follows: TGTGCCAGCAGTATGAGGTCCTACAATGAGCAGTTCTTC. This codes for CASSMRSYNEQFF.

The chain recombines TRBV9 with TRBJ2-3; TRBD2 matches at 12 bases. Germline lookup yields CDR1 SGDLS and CDR2 YYNGEE. This CDR3 has 19 amino acids. Unmatched junction bases numbered 15, after V lost 6 bases and J lost 1 base. The CDR3 loop reads CASNLDATSGSSRTDTQYF. The CDR3 DNA reads as TGTGCCAGCAACCTCGATGCGACTAGCGGGAGCTCTCGCACAGATACGCAGTATTTT.

The chain links TRBV19 to TRBJ1-3, with D perhaps matching TRBD1 (5 bases). The V and J ends lost 8 bases and 2 bases respectively, with 16 bases between them. The CDR3 runs to 15 residues. Germline lookup yields CDR1 LNHDA and CDR2 SQIVND (reference sequence). As DNA, the CDR3 is TGTGCCAGTGAAGGGGCTCGAAGTGCTGGAAACACCATATATTTT. This translates into CASEGARSAGNTIYF.

Only a few counts were recorded for this clone. This chain joins TRBV5-1 and TRBJ1-6, with D possibly being TRBD1 (6 bases). The CDR3 is 16 residues long. V gave up 0 bases and J gave up 10 bases, with 17 bases separating them. The V gene's germline CDR1 is SGHRS and CDR2 YFSETQ. The CDR3: CASSLAATGFESPLHF. DNA of the CDR3: TGCGCCAGCAGCTTGGCCGCTACAGGGTTCGAGTCACCCCTCCACTTT.

This chain uses TRBV7-2 with TRBJ2-1; D is possibly TRBD1 (5 bases). With 8 bases removed from V and 6 bases from J, the gap between germline ends came to 14 bases. CDR3 length: 13 residues. The V gene's germline CDR1 is SGHTA and CDR2 FQGNSA. The CDR3 DNA is TGTGCCAGCTGCCTATTTAGGGGCAATGAGCAGTTCTTC. This sequence encodes CASCLFRGNEQFF.

The chain has TRBV5-6 and TRBJ2-2; TRBD2 matches 7 bases. Trimming took 4 bases from V and 5 from J; bases not matched to a gene: 11. CDR1 is SGHDT, CDR2 YYEEEE, per germline. The CDR3 contains 16 residues. Here the CDR3 reads CASSPPPVGGTGELFF. The DNA of the CDR3 is TGTGCCAGCAGCCCCCCCCCGGTCGGGGGGACCGGGGAGCTGTTTTTT.

V usage is TRBV27 and J usage is TRBJ2-4, with TRBD2 as a possible D gene (5 bases). The CDR3 loop spans 19 amino acids. CDR1 and CDR2 (germline): MNHEY, SMNVEV (reference sequence). The V end lost 1 base, the J end lost 0 bases, and 19 bases lay between the germline ends. The CDR3 DNA is TGTGCCAGCAGTTTATTTGGCGGAGGAGCTAGTCTAGCCAAAAACATTCAGTACTTC. Encoded protein: CASSLFGGGASLAKNIQYF.

V gene TRBV2 combines with J gene TRBJ2-3, with 7 nucleotides matching TRBD2. Trimming took 4 bases from V and 3 from J; bases not matched to a gene: 10. Germline assignment: CDR1 SNHLY and CDR2 FYNNEI. The CDR3 consists of 16 residues. CDR3 sequence: CASSALGGYYTDTQYF. CDR3 in DNA: TGTGCCAGCAGTGCCCTGGGGGGGTATTATACAGATACGCAGTATTTT.

The gene calls are TRBV19 and TRBJ1-1, with 7 bases identical to TRBD1. Trimming at V came to 5 bases and at J to 1 base, leaving 4 bases not matched to a gene. CDR1 and CDR2 from the germline V gene are LNHDA and SQIVND (reference sequence). CDR3 length equals 14 residues. In nucleotides, the CDR3 is TGTGCCAGTAGTTGGGGGACAGAGAACACTGAAGCTTTCTTT. It encodes CASSWGTENTEAFF.

Of note for this clone: Additional DNA sequences in this sample encode the identical CDR3. This sequence joins TRBV7-3 and TRBJ1-3; D unresolved. Germline CDR1 is SGHTA and CDR2 is FQGTGA. Trimming stripped 0 bases from V and 4 bases from J, with 7 bases between. The CDR3 contains 14 residues. In nucleotides, the CDR3 is TGTGCCAGCAGCTTAACTGGCAGAGGAAACACCATATATTTT. Translated, it gives CASSLTGRGNTIYF.

This chain joins TRBV5-1 and TRBJ2-3, with D possibly TRBD2 on 6 matching bases. This CDR3 is built from 16 residues. V dropped 4 bases and J dropped 2 bases, with 17 bases sitting between them. Germline assignment: CDR1 SGHRS and CDR2 YFSETQ. The CDR3 sequence is CASSPPIRELTDTQYF. The CDR3, as DNA: TGCGCCAGCAGCCCTCCTATTCGGGAGCTCACAGATACGCAGTATTTT.

V gene TRBV19 combines with J gene TRBJ1-1; D not certain. There are 16 residues in the CDR3. V dropped 5 bases and J dropped 2 bases, with 18 bases sitting between them. The germline gives CDR1 LNHDA, CDR2 SQIVND (reference sequence). CDR3 sequence reads: CASSPSWQIPNTEAFF. The DNA for the CDR3 is TGTGCCAGTAGTCCCTCCTGGCAAATCCCAAACACTGAAGCTTTCTTT.

The chain carries TRBV2 and TRBJ2-3; 7 bases agree with TRBD2. CDR1 SNHLY and CDR2 FYNNEI come from the germline V gene. With 1 base clipped from V and 0 bases from J, the junction kept 7 bases outside the gene matches. The CDR3 totals 17 residues. This CDR3 reads CASSEEGRGGSTDTQYF. In DNA form, the CDR3 reads TGTGCCAGCAGTGAAGAGGGGAGGGGAGGAAGCACAGATACGCAGTATTTT.

The chain links TRBV3-1 (or the pseudogene TRBV3-2) to TRBJ2-1; no clear D. The CDR3 sequence is 11 residues long. With 4 bases removed from V and 15 bases from J, the gap between germline ends came to 13 bases. From germline, CDR1 is LGHDT and CDR2 YNNKEL (reference sequence). The CDR3 DNA reads TGTGCCAGCAGCCTTGGTCCAGTCCGGTTCTTC. This codes for CASSLGPVRFF.

The chain is built from TRBV7-6 and TRBJ1-1, with 7 bases that match TRBD1. The germline V gene encodes CDR1 SGHVS and CDR2 FNYEAQ. The CDR3 extends over 13 amino acids. J gave up 6 bases and V 2 bases, and 3 bases lay outside the gene matches. The CDR3, as DNA: TGTGCCAGCAGCTTAAGGGACAGCCCTGAAGCTTTCTTT. Encoded protein: CASSLRDSPEAFF.

This rearrangement joins TRBV4-1 to TRBJ2-7; 7 bases align to TRBD2. V was clipped by 8 bases and J by 7 bases; unmatched bases: 5. The CDR3 length is 11 residues. Germline V CDR1 and CDR2: MGHRA, YSYEKL. CDR3 in DNA: TGCGCCAGCGGGAGGGGAGGGGAGCAGTACTTC. Its protein is CASGRGGEQYF.

This clone was recorded only once. The V and J genes are TRBV10-3 and TRBJ1-6; a possible D gene is TRBD1 (5 bases). The CDR3 length is 15 residues. The V gene lost 0 bases and the J gene lost 10 bases, with 13 bases spanning the gap. CDR1 ENHRY and CDR2 SYGVKD come from the germline V gene. The CDR3 region is CAISESPGGRSPLHF. Written as DNA, the CDR3 is TGTGCCATCAGTGAGTCGCCGGGGGGTAGGTCACCCCTCCACTTT.

V gene TRBV28 combines with J gene TRBJ1-6; TRBD1 matches at 8 bases. The CDR3 has 17 amino acids. Germline-derived CDR1 and CDR2 are MDHEN and SYDVKM. With 2 bases clipped from V and 4 bases from J, the junction kept 7 bases outside the gene matches. This CDR3 is CASSLAGGSAYNSPLHF. The CDR3 region has the DNA TGTGCCAGCAGTTTAGCAGGGGGCTCCGCATATAATTCACCCCTCCACTTT.

The CDR3 protein is CASSLRGQDTQYF. As DNA, the CDR3 is TGTGCCAGCTCACTCAGGGGGCAAGATACGCAGTATTTT. The J gene is TRBJ2-3, the V gene TRBV18; TRBD1 matches 8 bases. Germline CDR1 reads KGHSH; CDR2 reads LQKENI. J was trimmed by 5 bases and V by 4 bases; bases with no gene match: 2. The CDR3 spans 13 residues.

This clone was detected only a few times. The gene calls are TRBV5-1 and TRBJ1-6, with 9 bases that match TRBD1. This CDR3 has 17 residues. The germline V gene has CDR1 SGHRS and CDR2 YFSETQ. V lost 1 base to trimming and J lost 7 bases; unmatched junction nucleotides: 9. The CDR3 here is CASSLRGGGQGNSPLHF. The DNA of the CDR3 is TGCGCCAGCAGCTTGAGAGGGGGAGGACAGGGGAATTCACCCCTCCACTTT. The full variable domain, completed using reference TRBV5-1 and TRBJ1-6, is KAGVTQTPRYLIKTRGQQVTLSCSPISGHRSVSWYQQTPGQGLQFLFEYFSETQRNKGNFPGRFSGRQFSNSRSEMNVSTLELGDSALYLCASSLRGGGQGNSPLHFGNGTRLTVT.

The chain carries TRBV7-9 and TRBJ1-6, with D tentatively TRBD1 (6 bases). This CDR3 contains 17 residues. The V and J ends lost 1 base and 0 bases respectively, with 10 bases between them. Germline assignment: CDR1 SEHNR and CDR2 FQNEAQ (reference sequence). In DNA, the CDR3 is TGTGCCAGCAGCTTAGACAGGGCAAGCTCCTATAATTCACCCCTCCACTTT. It codes for CASSLDRASSYNSPLHF.

The CDR3 coding sequence is TGTGCCTGGAGTCTTAGTGGACAGGGAGGGGGCTACACCTTC. Its protein is CAWSLSGQGGGYTF. J is TRBJ1-2 and V is TRBV30, with 8 bases fitting TRBD1. V lost 2 bases and J lost 8; bases outside the gene matches: 10. Germline V gene lookup returns CDR1 GTSNPN and CDR2 SVGIG (reference sequence). The CDR3 totals 14 residues.

The V and J genes are TRBV12-3 or TRBV12-4 and TRBJ1-3; D uncertain. The CDR3 runs to 13 residues. Trimming pared 3 bases from V and 0 bases from J, leaving 3 bases between. The CDR3 loop reads CASSLSSGNTIYF. In nucleotides, the CDR3 is TGTGCCAGCAGTTTGAGCTCTGGAAACACCATATATTTT.

The rearrangement uses TRBV7-8 and TRBJ1-2, with D tentatively TRBD1 (5 bases). Germline CDR1 is SGHVS and CDR2 is FQNEAQ. This CDR3 region has 14 residues. Trimming removed 0 bases at V and 3 bases at J, with 8 bases between. CDR3 protein: CASSLAGGDYGYTF. In DNA, the CDR3 is TGTGCCAGCAGCTTAGCGGGGGGAGACTATGGCTACACCTTC.

The table lists this clone with a few counts. The J gene is TRBJ1-6, the V gene TRBV30; D ambiguous. The V gene's germline CDR1 is GTSNPN and CDR2 SVGIG (reference sequence). The CDR3 is 15 amino acids. Trimming cost V 7 bases and J 0 bases, with 13 bases left between them. In DNA form, the CDR3 reads TGTGCCTTGAACCCTCTTAGCTCCTATAATTCACCCCTCCACTTT. As protein: CALNPLSSYNSPLHF.